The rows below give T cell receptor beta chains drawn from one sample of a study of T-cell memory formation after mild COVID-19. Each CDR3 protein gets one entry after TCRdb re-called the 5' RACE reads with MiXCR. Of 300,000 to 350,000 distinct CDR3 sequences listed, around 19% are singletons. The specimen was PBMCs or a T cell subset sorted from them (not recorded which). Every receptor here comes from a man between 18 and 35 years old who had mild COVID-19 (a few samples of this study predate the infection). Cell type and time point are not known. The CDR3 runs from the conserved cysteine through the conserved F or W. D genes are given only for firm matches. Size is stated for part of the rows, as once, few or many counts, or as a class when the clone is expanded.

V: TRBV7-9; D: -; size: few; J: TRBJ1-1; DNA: TGTGCCAGCAGCCAACAGGGTTATGAAGCTTTCTTT; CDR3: CASSQQGYEAFF
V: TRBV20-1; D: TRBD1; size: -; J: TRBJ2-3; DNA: TGCAGTGCTAAGCGACAGGGGAAAATCACAGATACGCAGTATTTT; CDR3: CSAKRQGKITDTQYF
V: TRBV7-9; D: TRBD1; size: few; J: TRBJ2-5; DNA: TGTGCCAGCAGACCGCAGGGGGCAGAGACCCAGTACTTC; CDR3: CASRPQGAETQYF
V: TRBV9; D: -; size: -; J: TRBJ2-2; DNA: TGTGCCAGCAGCGTAGTTGGCAGGAGGACCGGGGAGCTGTTTTTT; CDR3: CASSVVGRRTGELFF
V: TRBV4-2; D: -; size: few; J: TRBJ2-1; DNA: TGTGCCAGCAGCCAAGGTGGGGTAAATGAGCAGTTCTTC; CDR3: CASSQGGVNEQFF
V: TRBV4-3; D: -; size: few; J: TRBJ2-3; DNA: TGCGCCAGCAGCCAAGACTCAGGGTACACAGATACGCAGTATTTT; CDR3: CASSQDSGYTDTQYF
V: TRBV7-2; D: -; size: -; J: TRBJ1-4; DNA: TGTGCCAGCAGCACTTACGGGACGCTTAATGAAAAACTGTTTTTT; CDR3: CASSTYGTLNEKLFF
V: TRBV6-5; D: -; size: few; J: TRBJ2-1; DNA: TGTGCCAGCAGTCCCGCTAGCGCTGAGCAGTTCTTC; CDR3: CASSPASAEQFF
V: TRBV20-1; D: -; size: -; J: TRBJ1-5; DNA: TGCAGTGCTGACACGTATAGCAATCAGCCCCAGCATTTT; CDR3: CSADTYSNQPQHF
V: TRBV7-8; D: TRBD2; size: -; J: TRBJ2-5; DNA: TGTGCCAGCAGCTTGCGGGGGGGAGAAGGGACCCAGTACTTC; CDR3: CASSLRGGEGTQYF
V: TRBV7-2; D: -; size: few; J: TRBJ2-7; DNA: TGTGCCAGCAGCTTAGCCCCCTTCGTTAGCGGTTACTTCTACGAGCAGTACTTC; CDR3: CASSLAPFVSGYFYEQYF
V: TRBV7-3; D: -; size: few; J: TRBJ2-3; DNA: TGTGCCAGCAGCGCCTACGCGAGCACAGATACGCAGTATTTT; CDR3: CASSAYASTDTQYF
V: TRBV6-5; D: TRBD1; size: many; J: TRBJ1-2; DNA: TGTGCCAGCCAGGGGGACAAAGGCGGCTACACCTTC; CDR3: CASQGDKGGYTF
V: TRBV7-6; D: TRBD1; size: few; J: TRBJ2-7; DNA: TGTGCCAGCAGCCTAGGGACAGAGTACGAGCAGTACTTC; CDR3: CASSLGTEYEQYF
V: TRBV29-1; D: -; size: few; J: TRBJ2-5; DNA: TGCAGCGCCACCCGGCAGTTAGAGACCCAGTACTTC; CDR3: CSATRQLETQYF
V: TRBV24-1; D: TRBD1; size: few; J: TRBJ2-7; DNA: TGTGCCACCAGTTGGGACAGACACTACGAGCAGTACTTC; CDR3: CATSWDRHYEQYF
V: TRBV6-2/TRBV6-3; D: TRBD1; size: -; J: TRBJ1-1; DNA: TGTGCCAGCAGTACCCACAGGGGCCCCAGCGGGAACACTGAAGCTTTCTTT; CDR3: CASSTHRGPSGNTEAFF
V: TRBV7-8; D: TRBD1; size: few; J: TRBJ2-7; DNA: TGTGCCAGCAGTTCACAAGGGGGGGACAGGGGCTACGAGCAGTACTTC; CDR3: CASSSQGGDRGYEQYF
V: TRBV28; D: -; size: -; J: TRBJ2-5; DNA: TGTGCCAGCAGTTTTGAGGGGGGGCAAGAGACCCAGTACTTC; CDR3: CASSFEGGQETQYF
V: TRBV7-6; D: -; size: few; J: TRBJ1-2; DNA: TGTGCCAGCAGCTTAGCTCCAGATAGCTATGGCTACACCTTC; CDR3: CASSLAPDSYGYTF
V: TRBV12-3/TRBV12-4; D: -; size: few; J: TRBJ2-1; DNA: TGTGCCAGCAGTTTTGGGGGGCCTTACAATGAGCAGTTCTTC; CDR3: CASSFGGPYNEQFF
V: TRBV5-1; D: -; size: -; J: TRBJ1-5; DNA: TGCGCCAGCAGCTTGGGGACAGAGTCCAAGCAGCCCCAGCATTTT; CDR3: CASSLGTESKQPQHF
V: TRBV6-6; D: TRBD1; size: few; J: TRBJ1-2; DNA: TGTGCCAGCAGTTACCAGGGGGCTATTGGCTACACCTTC; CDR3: CASSYQGAIGYTF
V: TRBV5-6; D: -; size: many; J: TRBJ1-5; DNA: TGTGCCAGCAGCTCTCAGACAGTACCCAATCAGCCCCAGCATTTT; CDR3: CASSSQTVPNQPQHF
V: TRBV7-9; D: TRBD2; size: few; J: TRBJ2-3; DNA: TGTGCCAGCAGCCCGCTGGGCGGGGGGACCACAGATACGCAGTATTTT; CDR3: CASSPLGGGTTDTQYF
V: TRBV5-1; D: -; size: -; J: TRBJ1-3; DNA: TGCGCCAGCAGCCAAGCTGGGGCCGGCACTGGAAACACCATATATTTT; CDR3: CASSQAGAGTGNTIYF
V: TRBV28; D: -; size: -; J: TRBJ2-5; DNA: TGTGCCAGTAAAGTTTCTCGCGGGGTTTCAGAGACCCAGTACTTC; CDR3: CASKVSRGVSETQYF
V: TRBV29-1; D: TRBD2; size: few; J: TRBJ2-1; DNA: TGCAGCGTTGAAGCGACCACTAGCGGTGAGCAGTTCTTC; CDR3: CSVEATTSGEQFF
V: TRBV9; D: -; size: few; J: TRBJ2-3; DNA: TGTGCCAGCAGCGTACGGGGTTTAGAGGATACGCAGTATTTT; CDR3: CASSVRGLEDTQYF
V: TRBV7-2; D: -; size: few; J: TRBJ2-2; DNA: TGTGCCAGCAGCTCGCGACTGTTCACCGGGGAGCTGTTTTTT; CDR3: CASSSRLFTGELFF
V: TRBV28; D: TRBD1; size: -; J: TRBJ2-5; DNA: TGTGCCAGCGGGGCTCACAGGGGCTTGGAGACCCAGTACTTC; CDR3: CASGAHRGLETQYF
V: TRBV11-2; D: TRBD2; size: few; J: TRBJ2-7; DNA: TGTGCCAGCAGCTTAGGGGAGGGCAGCGAGCAGTACTTC; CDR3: CASSLGEGSEQYF
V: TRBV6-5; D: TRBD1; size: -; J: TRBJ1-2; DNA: TGTGCCAGCAGTTACAGTGGACAGGGGCCCGATGACTACACCTTC; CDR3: CASSYSGQGPDDYTF
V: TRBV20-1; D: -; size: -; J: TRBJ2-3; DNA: TGCAGTGCTAGCGGTGCCGCTTTACTCACAGATACGCAGTATTTT; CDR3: CSASGAALLTDTQYF
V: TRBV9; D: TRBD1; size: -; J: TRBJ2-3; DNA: TGTGCCAGCGCAGAGGGGGCCGCCACAGATACGCAGTATTTT; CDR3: CASAEGAATDTQYF
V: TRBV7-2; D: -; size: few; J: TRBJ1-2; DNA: TGTGCCAGCAGCTTAGGGGGGATCTATGGCTACACCTTC; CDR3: CASSLGGIYGYTF
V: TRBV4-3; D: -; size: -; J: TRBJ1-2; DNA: TGCGCCAGCAGCCAAGTGGGAATAACGGGCTACACCTTC; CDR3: CASSQVGITGYTF
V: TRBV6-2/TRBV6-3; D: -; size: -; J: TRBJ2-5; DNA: TGTGCCAGTGCCAACCGGGAAGAGACCCAGTACTTC; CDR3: CASANREETQYF
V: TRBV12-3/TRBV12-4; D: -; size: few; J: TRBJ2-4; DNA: TGTGCCAGCAGTTTGGGATATGGCATTCAGTACTTC; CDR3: CASSLGYGIQYF
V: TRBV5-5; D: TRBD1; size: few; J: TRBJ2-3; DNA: TGTGCCAGCAGCCCCGTTGACAGGGCGGATACGCAGTATTTT; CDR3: CASSPVDRADTQYF
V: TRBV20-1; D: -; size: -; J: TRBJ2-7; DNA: TGCAGTGCTGGCCGCGCCCCTGGCGACTACGAGCAGTACTTC; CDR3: CSAGRAPGDYEQYF
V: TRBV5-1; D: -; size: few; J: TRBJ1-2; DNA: TGCGCCAGCAGGTCGGGGTTAGAGGATGGCTACACCTTC; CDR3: CASRSGLEDGYTF
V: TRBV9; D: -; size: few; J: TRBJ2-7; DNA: TGTGCCAGCAGCTGGACGGCAAGCTCCTACGAGCAGTACTTC; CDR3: CASSWTASSYEQYF
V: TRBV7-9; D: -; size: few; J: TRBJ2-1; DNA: TGTGCCAGCAGCTTAAGGGTTAGCTGGTACAATGAGCAGTTCTTC; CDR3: CASSLRVSWYNEQFF